The 3 T cell receptor beta chains given below trace back to one sample, sequenced in a study of OX40 agonist ivuxolimab in advanced cancers. Receptor amplification or capture employed the immunoSEQ multiplex PCR assay. TCRdb re-hosts the immuneACCESS table, in-frame sequences only. Its copies lack some clones; in the studies checked, an unresolved V gene accounts for under half of them, and the cause for the rest is not known. The sample table holds about 70,000 clones, of which under 90% were seen once. In total, the top ten clones hold about 6.3% of the sample. The sequencing here drew on CD4+ or CD8+ T cells sorted from blood, taken in a trial of the OX40 agonist ivuxolimab. These receptors all stem from an adult with an advanced solid tumor such as melanoma, head and neck, liver or kidney cancer.

The chain couples TRBV27 to TRBJ2-7; D perhaps matches TRBD2 (6 bases). This CDR3 comprises 13 residues. V lost 2 bases and J 4 bases, leaving 9 bases between the germline ends. CDR1 is MNHEY and CDR2 is SMNVEV in the germline V gene (reference sequence). CDR3 sequence: CASSLNSGYEQYF. In DNA form, the CDR3 reads TGTGCCAGCAGTTTAAATAGCGGATACGAGCAGTACTTC.

The count of this clone is one. The chain has TRBV11-2 and TRBJ2-3; unclear D gene. Germline V CDR1 and CDR2: SGHAT, FQNNGV. CDR3 length: 14 amino acids. The ends were cut back, 4 bases at V and 4 bases at J, with 12 bases in the middle. DNA of the CDR3: TGTGCCAGCAGCTCAGACATGTGGGCAGATACGCAGTATTTT. Residues: CASSSDMWADTQYF.

This chain links TRBV27 with TRBJ2-5, with D hard to call. Germline V gives CDR1 MNHEY, CDR2 SMNVEV (reference sequence). The V end was cut by 2 bases, the J end by 2 bases, with 6 bases between. The CDR3 sequence is 13 residues long. CDR3 nucleotides: TGTGCCAGCAGTTTAAATCGACAAGAGACCCAGTACTTC. Translated, it gives CASSLNRQETQYF.